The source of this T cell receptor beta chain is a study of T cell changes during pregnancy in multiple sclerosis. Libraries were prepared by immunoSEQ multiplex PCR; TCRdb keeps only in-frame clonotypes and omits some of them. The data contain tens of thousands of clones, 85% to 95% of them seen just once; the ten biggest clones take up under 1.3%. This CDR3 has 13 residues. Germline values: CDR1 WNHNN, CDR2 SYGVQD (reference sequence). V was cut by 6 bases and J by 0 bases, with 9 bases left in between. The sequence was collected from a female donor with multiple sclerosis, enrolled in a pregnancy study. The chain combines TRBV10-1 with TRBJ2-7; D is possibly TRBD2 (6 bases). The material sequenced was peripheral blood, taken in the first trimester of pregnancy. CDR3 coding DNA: TGCGCCAGCAGCCGCGGGATCTCCTACGAGCAGTACTTC. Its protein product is CASSRGISYEQYF.